This is a list of T cell receptor beta chains from one sample in a study of T cells in Graves' hyperthyroidism and ophthalmopathy. TCRdb redid the calling of the multiplex PCR reads with MiXCR, one entry per CDR3 protein. The sample comprises approximately 480,000 distinct CDR3 sequences, around 21% of which are singletons, and about 25% rests with the top ten. Input material: blood. Receptor source: a man aged 18 to 30 with Graves' hyperthyroidism. The CDR3 runs from the conserved cysteine through the conserved F or W. D genes are given only for firm matches. The size field is filled for only some rows; it gives once, few, many or a size class.

>.|many|TRBV28|TRBJ1-5
TGTGCCAGCACCCCCCCCAACAGCAATCAGCCCCAGCATTTT
CASTPPNSNQPQHF
>.|once|TRBV6-1|TRBJ2-2
TGTGCCAGCAGCCGTTTGGGGGAGCTGTTTTTT
CASSRLGELFF
>.|many|TRBV6-1|TRBJ2-4
TGTGCCAGCAGTGAAGACGTTTCCGGCATTCAGTACTTC
CASSEDVSGIQYF
>TRBD1|.|TRBV12-3/TRBV12-4|TRBJ2-2
TGTGCCAGCAGCCGCATCCTTGGACAGGGGGACACCGGGGAGCTGTTTTTT
CASSRILGQGDTGELFF
>TRBD1|few|TRBV9|TRBJ1-3
TGTGCCAGCAGCGACGACAGGGGCTCTGGAAACACCATATATTTT
CASSDDRGSGNTIYF
>.|many|TRBV12-3/TRBV12-4|TRBJ1-2
TGTGCCAGCAGTTCGTCAGGCTCTGGCTACACCTTC
CASSSSGSGYTF
>TRBD2|few|TRBV27|TRBJ2-7
TGTGCCAGCCGACTAGCGGGGGGCGGCGAGCAGTACTTC
CASRLAGGGEQYF
>.|many|TRBV6-1|TRBJ1-1
TGTGCCAGCAGTGAATTAGGTGGGAGGAACACTGAAGCTTTCTTT
CASSELGGRNTEAFF
>.|many|TRBV20-1|TRBJ1-1
TGCAGTGCCCCCCCAGTTGCATTGAACACTGAAGCTTTCTTT
CSAPPVALNTEAFF
>.|few|TRBV6-1|TRBJ2-5
TGTGCCAGCACGGGGTGGGAGACCCAGTACTTC
CASTGWETQYF
>TRBD1|.|TRBV5-1|TRBJ2-7
TGCGCCAGCAGCTGGCAGGGGGACTCCTACGAGCAGTACTTC
CASSWQGDSYEQYF
>.|few|TRBV4-1|TRBJ2-7
TGCGCCAGCAGCCAAGAGAGGCGGGTTTGGGACGAGCAGTACTTC
CASSQERRVWDEQYF
>.|.|TRBV6-5|TRBJ2-2
TGTGCCAGCAGTTACTCGATTGGCCAGCACACCGGGGAGCTGTTTTTT
CASSYSIGQHTGELFF
>.|many|TRBV24-1|TRBJ1-1
TGTGCCACCAGTGATTCAGGTTACGGTGGAGCTTTCTTT
CATSDSGYGGAFF
>.|.|TRBV12-3/TRBV12-4|TRBJ1-6
TGTGCCAGCAGTTTATGGGGGGGAAACTCACCCCTCCACTTT
CASSLWGGNSPLHF
>.|many|TRBV20-1|TRBJ1-2
TGCAGTGCTAGAGGGTCACCGGGACGCCACTATGGCTACACCTTC
CSARGSPGRHYGYTF
>.|few|TRBV3-1|TRBJ1-1
TGTGCCAGCAGCCAGAGGGACCTAAGGAACACTGAAGCTTTCTTT
CASSQRDLRNTEAFF
>TRBD1|few|TRBV28|TRBJ1-1
TGTGCCAGCAGTTTGGAGACAGGGGAAGGAGGAGCTTTCTTT
CASSLETGEGGAFF
>TRBD1|.|TRBV7-8|TRBJ1-1
TGTGCCAGCAGCCAGGGGGAGGCGGCGGAAGCTTTCTTT
CASSQGEAAEAFF
>.|many|TRBV2|TRBJ1-2
TGTGCCAGCCCTGAAGGGCAGTCTGGCTATGGCTACACCTTC
CASPEGQSGYGYTF
>TRBD1|.|TRBV28|TRBJ2-7
TGTGCCAGCAGACCAGAACAGGGGAGCTCCTACGAGCAGTACTTC
CASRPEQGSSYEQYF
>.|many|TRBV28|TRBJ1-2
TGTGCCGTTGGAGCTAACTATGGCTACACCTTC
CAVGANYGYTF
>.|.|TRBV20-1|TRBJ2-5
TGCAGTGCTAGGGATTGGGGGGTCCAAGAGACCCAGTACTTC
CSARDWGVQETQYF
>.|many|TRBV5-4|TRBJ2-5
TGTGCCAGCAGCTTGGCCGCCAGGGAAGAGACCCAGTACTTC
CASSLAAREETQYF
>.|.|TRBV19|TRBJ2-7
TGTGCCAGTAGTACCTCCGGGTCCTCCACCTACGAGCAGTACTTC
CASSTSGSSTYEQYF
>.|.|TRBV20-1|TRBJ2-7
TGCAGTGCTAGCATCCAGCGGCCTACCTACGAGCAGTACTTC
CSASIQRPTYEQYF
>TRBD1|many|TRBV7-2|TRBJ1-2
TGTGCCAGCAGCTCGAGGGACAGGGACTATGGCTACACCTTC
CASSSRDRDYGYTF
>.|many|TRBV6-2/TRBV6-3|TRBJ1-3
TGTGCCAGCAGTTACTCAGGAGCTGGAAACACCATATATTTT
CASSYSGAGNTIYF
>TRBD1|many|TRBV12-3/TRBV12-4|TRBJ1-1
TGTGCCAGCAGACCCGGGACAGGTAAAGCTTTCTTT
CASRPGTGKAFF
>TRBD2|many|TRBV28|TRBJ2-2
TGTGCCAGCGGGGGGGCGAACACCGGGGAGCTGTTTTTT
CASGGANTGELFF
>.|many|TRBV6-2/TRBV6-3|TRBJ1-1
TGTGCCAGTACTCGGGACGGCCCCACTGAAGCTTTCTTT
CASTRDGPTEAFF
>TRBD1|.|TRBV4-1|TRBJ1-5
TGCGCCAGCAGCAGGGTACCGGCCCGGACAGGGGGTACCAATCAGCCCCAGCATTTT
CASSRVPARTGGTNQPQHF
>.|many|TRBV6-1|TRBJ1-5
TGTGCCAGCAGGGCGTCGGGGAGAATCAAGCCCCAGCATTTT
CASRASGRIKPQHF
>TRBD1|.|TRBV2|TRBJ1-1
TGTGCCAGCGCAGGACAGGGTCGGAACACTGAAGCTTTCTTT
CASAGQGRNTEAFF
>TRBD1|.|TRBV12-3/TRBV12-4|TRBJ1-2
TGTGCCAGCAGCACCGATAGGGACAGGGGGTATGGCTACACCTTC
CASSTDRDRGYGYTF
>TRBD2|.|TRBV10-3|TRBJ2-7
TGTGCCACACGGTCCGGGAGGGACCCCTCCGAGCAGTACTTC
CATRSGRDPSEQYF
>TRBD1|.|TRBV3-1|TRBJ1-2
TGTGCCAGCAGCCAAGACCCAGGACAGGGGTCACATGGCTACACCTTC
CASSQDPGQGSHGYTF
>.|.|TRBV6-5|TRBJ2-7
TGTGCCAGCAGTTTATCCCCAGTCCGGGACGAGCAGTACTTC
CASSLSPVRDEQYF
>.|many|TRBV28|TRBJ1-5
TGTGCCAGCAGTTCTCATCCGGGGCCCCAGCATTTT
CASSSHPGPQHF
>.|few|TRBV19|TRBJ2-2
TGTGCCTGCCGGGACTGGAGGACCGGGGAGCTGTTTTTT
CACRDWRTGELFF